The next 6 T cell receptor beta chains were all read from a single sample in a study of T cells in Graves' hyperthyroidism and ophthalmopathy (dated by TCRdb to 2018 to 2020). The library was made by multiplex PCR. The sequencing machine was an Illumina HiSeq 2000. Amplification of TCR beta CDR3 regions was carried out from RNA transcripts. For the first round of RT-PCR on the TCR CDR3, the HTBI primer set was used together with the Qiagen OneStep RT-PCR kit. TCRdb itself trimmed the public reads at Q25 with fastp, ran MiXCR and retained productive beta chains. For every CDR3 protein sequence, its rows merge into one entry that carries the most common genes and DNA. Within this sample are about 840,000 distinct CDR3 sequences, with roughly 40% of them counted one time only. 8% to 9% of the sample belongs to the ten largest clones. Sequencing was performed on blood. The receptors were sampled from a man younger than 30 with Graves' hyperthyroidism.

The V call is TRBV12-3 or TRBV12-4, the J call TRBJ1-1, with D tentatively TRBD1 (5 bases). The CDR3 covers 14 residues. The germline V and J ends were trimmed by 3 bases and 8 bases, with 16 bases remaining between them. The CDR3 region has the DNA TGTGCCAGCAGTTTCGCGCAGGGAGCGCGAGAAGCTTTCTTT. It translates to CASSFAQGAREAFF.

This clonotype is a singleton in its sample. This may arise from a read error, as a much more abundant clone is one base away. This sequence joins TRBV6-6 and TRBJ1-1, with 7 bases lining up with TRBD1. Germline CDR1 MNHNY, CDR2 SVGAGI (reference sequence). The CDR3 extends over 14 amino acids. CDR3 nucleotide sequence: TGTGCCATCAGGACCACAGGGGTCTACACTGAAGCTTCCTTT. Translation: CAIRTTGVYTEASF.

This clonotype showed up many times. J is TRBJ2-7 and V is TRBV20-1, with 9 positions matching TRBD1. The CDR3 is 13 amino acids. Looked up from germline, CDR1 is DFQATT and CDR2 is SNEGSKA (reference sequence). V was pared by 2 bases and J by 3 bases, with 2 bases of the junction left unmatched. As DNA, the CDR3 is TGCAGTGCTAGAAGACAGGGGGGCTACGAGCAGTACTTC. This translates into CSARRQGGYEQYF.

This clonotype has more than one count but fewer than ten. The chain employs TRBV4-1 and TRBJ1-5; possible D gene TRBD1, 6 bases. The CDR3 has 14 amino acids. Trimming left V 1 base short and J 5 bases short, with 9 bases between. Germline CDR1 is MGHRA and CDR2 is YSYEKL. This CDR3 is CASSQGKGDQPQHF. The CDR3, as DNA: TGCGCCAGCAGCCAAGGAAAGGGGGATCAGCCCCAGCATTTT.

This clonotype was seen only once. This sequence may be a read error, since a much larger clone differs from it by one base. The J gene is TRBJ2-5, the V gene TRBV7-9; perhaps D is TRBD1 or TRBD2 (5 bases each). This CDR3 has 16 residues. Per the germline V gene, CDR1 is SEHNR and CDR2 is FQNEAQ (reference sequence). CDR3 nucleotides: TGTGCCAGCAGCTCGGCGAGGGCCCTAGGCATGGGGACCCACTACTTC. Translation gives CASSSARALGMGTHYF.

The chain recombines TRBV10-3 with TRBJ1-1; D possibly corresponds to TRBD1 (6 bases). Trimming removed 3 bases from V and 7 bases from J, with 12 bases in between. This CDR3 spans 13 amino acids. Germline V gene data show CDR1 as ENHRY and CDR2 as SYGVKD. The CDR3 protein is CAISDRGSDEAFF. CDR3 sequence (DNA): TGTGCCATCAGTGACAGGGGAAGTGATGAAGCTTTCTTT.